This section outlines one TCR beta chain sequence together with its context. Whereas donors were nominally healthy upon sampling, unrecorded immune exposures were probable. Primers for the PCR totalled 60 Vbeta and 13 Jbeta. Only in-frame clones appear in the TCRdb table, and some are missing; sequencing was by immunoSEQ multiplex PCR. The data hold some 150,000 clones, with less than 85% observed a single time. This sample was included in a study of cytomegalovirus exposure and HLA in healthy donors. Turning to the study itself: From donors who were HLA-typed, an early data release held about 89 million unique TCRs.

The CDR3 covers 17 residues. Germline assignment: CDR1 ENHRY and CDR2 SYGVKD. V lost 10 bases, J lost 1 base, and 14 bases stayed unmatched. This chain links TRBV10-3 with TRBJ1-3; 9 bases line up with TRBD1. The sequence was collected from a man younger than 30 in good health and CMV-seropositive. The specimen sequenced was PBMCs. The CDR3 DNA is TGTGCCACCCTACCGGGACAGGGAAAAGGGTCTGGAAACACCATATATTTT. It yields the protein CATLPGQGKGSGNTIYF.